Listed below are T cell receptor beta chains from one sample, sequenced in a study of shared clonotypes between healthy human individuals. Sequencing used immunoSEQ multiplex PCR; TCRdb keeps in-frame clones, though not all of them. In the table there are about 980,000 clones, approximately 80% of which are singletons. Sequencing used memory CD4+ T cells sorted from blood. The receptors stem from a man aged 18 to 35 in good health. Each CDR3 is given with its conserved first and last residue. Each record gives: D gene, J gene, V gene, clone size, CDR3 protein, CDR3 DNA. The D gene is left open where the match is weak. Only part of the rows carry a size: once, few, many, or a class if the clone is expanded.

-,TRBJ1-2,TRBV6-6,once,CASSGDEGYTF,TGTGCCAGCAGTGGGGACGAGGGCTACACCTTC
-,TRBJ2-7,TRBV7-2,-,CASSTGYSYEQYF,TGTGCCAGCAGCACAGGGTATTCCTACGAGCAGTACTTC
TRBD2,TRBJ2-1,TRBV18,-,CASSLWTSDNNEQFF,TGTGCCAGCTCACTCTGGACTAGCGATAACAATGAGCAGTTCTTC
-,TRBJ2-6,TRBV10-2,-,CASSENRWGSGANVLTF,TGCGCCAGCAGTGAAAATCGGTGGGGCTCTGGGGCCAACGTCCTGACTTTC
TRBD2,TRBJ2-1,TRBV7-2,-,CASSSGLAGNNEQFF,TGTGCCAGCAGCTCGGGACTAGCGGGGAACAATGAGCAGTTCTTC
-,TRBJ2-7,TRBV27,-,CASSLTGPYEQYF,TGTGCCAGCAGTTTGACAGGCCCCTACGAGCAGTACTTC
TRBD1,TRBJ2-3,TRBV7-9,once,CASSLDIDRGDTQYF,TGTGCCAGCAGCTTAGATATAGACAGGGGAGATACGCAGTATTTT
-,TRBJ1-6,TRBV19,-,CASREDLRNSPLHF,TGTGCCAGTAGGGAGGATCTTCGTAATTCACCCCTCCACTTT
TRBD1,TRBJ2-7,TRBV2,once,CASRHRGTIYEQYF,TGTGCCAGCAGACACAGGGGCACCATTTACGAGCAGTACTTC
TRBD1,TRBJ1-4,TRBV18,-,CASSPFRGRDEKLFF,TGTGCCAGCTCACCATTTAGGGGGCGCGATGAAAAACTGTTTTTT